This T cell receptor (beta chain) comes out of a study of cytomegalovirus exposure and HLA in healthy donors. The study's findings and limits: Researchers left out some V segments, among them TRBV6-2 and TRBV6-3, as indistinguishable. Among TCR beta chains, those listed as cytomegalovirus-associated numbered about 160. Researchers reported in a later analysis that common viral pathogens appeared linked to several top clusters.

This clone was counted a few times. Antigen specificity is unknown. The junction had 15 bases not matched to a gene; V was cut back by 10 bases and J by 7 bases. Germline V gene data show CDR1 as MDHEN and CDR2 as SYDVKM. The CDR3 is 15 residues long. Primers for the PCR totalled 60 Vbeta and 13 Jbeta. Clones were read by immunoSEQ multiplex PCR, and TCRdb kept only the in-frame ones, dropping some. The table records hundreds of thousands of clones, over 80% of them present only once. The sequenced sample consisted of PBMCs. The gene calls are TRBV28 and TRBJ1-4; 7 bases line up with TRBD1. The source of this sequence is a boy between 2 and 10 years old in good health and CMV-seronegative. CDR3 sequence: CAIQNREGQSEKLFF. The CDR3 bases are TGTGCCATTCAAAATCGGGAGGGACAGAGTGAAAAACTGTTTTTT.